Listed below are T cell receptor beta chains from one sample, sequenced in a study of T cell responses to AZD1222 COVID-19 vaccine. Sequenced by immunoSEQ multiplex PCR; TCRdb stores in-frame clones only, minus some. The sample holds over 85,000 clones, 80% to 95% seen once. The input for sequencing was peripheral blood, taken on day 0 of AZD1222 vaccination. The source is an adult in good health. Both conserved end residues are part of each CDR3. D genes are given only for firm matches. Expanded clones get a size class; other rows say once, few or many, or leave the size out.

>TRBV27|TRBD2|.|TRBJ2-2
TGTGCCACCCGACAGCGGGGGATTAACACCGGGGAGCTGTTTTTT
CATRQRGINTGELFF
>TRBV30|.|once|TRBJ2-2
TGTGCCTGGAGCTGGGGACATTGGAACACCGGGGAGCTGTTTTTT
CAWSWGHWNTGELFF
>TRBV10-2|.|few|TRBJ1-3
TGCGCCAGCAGCCCCCCCGGGGTCTCTGGAAACACCATATATTTT
CASSPPGVSGNTIYF
>TRBV5-1|TRBD1|.|TRBJ1-3
TGCGCCAGCAGCTCAGGGGGAACTGGAAACACCATATATTTT
CASSSGGTGNTIYF
>TRBV25-1|TRBD1|few|TRBJ1-5
TGTGCCAGCAGTGAATATCAGGGGGACCATCAGCCCCAGCATTTT
CASSEYQGDHQPQHF
>TRBV27|.|.|TRBJ1-2
TGTGCCAGCAGTCTCCAGGGGAACTACTATGGCTACACCTTC
CASSLQGNYYGYTF
>TRBV7-2|.|.|TRBJ2-5
TGTGCCAGCAGCTTAGCACTCCGGGGCGGGGTGACCCAGTACTTC
CASSLALRGGVTQYF
>TRBV28|.|.|TRBJ2-7
TGTGCCAGCAGTTCGGCAGTCGACTACGAGCAGTACTTC
CASSSAVDYEQYF
>TRBV6-2/TRBV6-3|.|.|TRBJ2-2
TGTGCCAGCAGTTACGAGGGGGGGCACACCGGGGAGCTGTTTTTT
CASSYEGGHTGELFF
>TRBV10-3|.|.|TRBJ1-1
TGTGCCATCAGCAGGGCCAACATGAACACTGAAGCTTTCTTT
CAISRANMNTEAFF
>TRBV6-1|TRBD2|.|TRBJ2-1
TGTGCCAGCAGTGAACTATCTAGCGGGGGGTATGAGCAGTTCTTC
CASSELSSGGYEQFF
>TRBV5-6|.|.|TRBJ2-7
TGTGCCAGCAGCGCCCTAGACAGACTCTACGAGCAGTACTTC
CASSALDRLYEQYF
>TRBV5-1|.|.|TRBJ1-1
TGCGCCAGCAGCTCGGACAAGGGCACTGAAGCTTTCTTT
CASSSDKGTEAFF
>TRBV6-5|.|.|TRBJ1-6
TGTGCCAGCACAGAGGGTTATAATTCACCCCTCCACTTT
CASTEGYNSPLHF
>TRBV9|TRBD2|few|TRBJ2-1
TGTGCCAGCAGCGTAAACAGCGGGGGCCTGGGGGAGCAGTTCTTC
CASSVNSGGLGEQFF
>TRBV6-5|.|.|TRBJ2-4
TGTGCCAGCAGTTACTCCAGGGTTGATAAAAACATTCAGTACTTC
CASSYSRVDKNIQYF
>TRBV18|.|.|TRBJ2-7
TGTGCCAGCTCACCCGCAGGGGTTACCTACGAGCAGTACTTC
CASSPAGVTYEQYF
>TRBV12-3/TRBV12-4|.|.|TRBJ2-3
TGTGCCAGCATGGTAAGAGATACGCAGTATTTT
CASMVRDTQYF
>TRBV3-1/TRBV3-2|.|.|TRBJ1-2
TGTGCCAGCAGCCCCCTGGGGGCAGGTGGCTACACCTTC
CASSPLGAGGYTF
>TRBV28|.|.|TRBJ1-1
TGTGCCAGCAGTTCAGCACAGGGAGGGTGGACTGAAGCTTTCTTT
CASSSAQGGWTEAFF
>TRBV23-1|.|.|TRBJ2-7
TGCGCCAGCAGTCAAGCAGGGACGGGTTTAAGGCAGTACTTC
CASSQAGTGLRQYF
>TRBV6-5|TRBD1|.|TRBJ1-1
TGTGCCAGCAGCCCCGGACAGGGGCTCGGTGAAGCTTTCTTT
CASSPGQGLGEAFF
>TRBV28|TRBD1|.|TRBJ1-2
TGTGCCAGCAGTTTACCCGGGACAGTGTATGGCTACACCTTC
CASSLPGTVYGYTF
>TRBV18|.|.|TRBJ2-3
TGTGCCAGCTCCCGTGGTGGGAGCACAGATACGCAGTATTTT
CASSRGGSTDTQYF
>TRBV30|.|.|TRBJ2-2
TGTGCCTGGAGTCCGCAGGGGGGTACCGGGGAGCTGTTTTTT
CAWSPQGGTGELFF
>TRBV20-1|.|.|TRBJ1-1
TGCAGTGCCCAGCACAACACTGAAGCTTTCTTT
CSAQHNTEAFF
>TRBV28|.|.|TRBJ1-1
TGTGCCAGCCGAACTTACCAAGGGGGGGTGAACACTGAAGCTTTCTTT
CASRTYQGGVNTEAFF
>TRBV10-2|.|.|TRBJ2-7
TGCGCCAGCAGTGAGGGCAGCCCGGATTACGAGCAGTACTTC
CASSEGSPDYEQYF
>TRBV11-3|.|.|TRBJ1-1
TGTGCCAGCAGCTTGGGGGGCGACACTGAAGCTTTCTTT
CASSLGGDTEAFF
>TRBV5-1|.|.|TRBJ1-4
TGCGCCAGCAGCTTGGAATGGGGGAGTGAAAAACTGTTTTTT
CASSLEWGSEKLFF
>TRBV6-2/TRBV6-3|.|.|TRBJ1-1
TGTGCCAGCAGTTTCAGGGGTACTGAAGCTTTCTTT
CASSFRGTEAFF
>TRBV7-2|TRBD1|.|TRBJ1-1
TGTGCCAGCAGCTTTGAGAGGGGGCAAACTGAAGCTTTCTTT
CASSFERGQTEAFF
>TRBV12-3/TRBV12-4|TRBD1|.|TRBJ2-7
TGTGCCAGCAGTTTTTGGGACAGGGCCGAGCAGTACTTC
CASSFWDRAEQYF
>TRBV5-1|.|.|TRBJ1-6
TGCGCCAGCAGGGACGCAGGGAATTCACCCCTCCACTTT
CASRDAGNSPLHF
>TRBV30|.|.|TRBJ1-2
TGTGCCTGGAGTGTAATTGGGGGGCTCTATGGCTACACCTTC
CAWSVIGGLYGYTF